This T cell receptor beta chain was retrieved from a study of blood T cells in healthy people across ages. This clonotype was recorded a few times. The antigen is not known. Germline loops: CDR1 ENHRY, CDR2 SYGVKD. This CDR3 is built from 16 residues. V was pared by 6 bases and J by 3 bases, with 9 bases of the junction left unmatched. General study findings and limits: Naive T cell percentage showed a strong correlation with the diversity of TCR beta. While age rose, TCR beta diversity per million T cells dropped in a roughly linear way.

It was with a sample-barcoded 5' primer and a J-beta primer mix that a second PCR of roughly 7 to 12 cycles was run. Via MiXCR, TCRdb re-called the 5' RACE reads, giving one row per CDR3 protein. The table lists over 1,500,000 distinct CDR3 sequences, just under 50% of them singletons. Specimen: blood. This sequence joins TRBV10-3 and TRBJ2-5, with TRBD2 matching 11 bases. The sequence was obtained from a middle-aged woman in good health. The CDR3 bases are TGTGCCATCAGCGCTGGAGGGACTAGCGGAAAAGAGACCCAGTACTTC. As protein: CAISAGGTSGKETQYF.